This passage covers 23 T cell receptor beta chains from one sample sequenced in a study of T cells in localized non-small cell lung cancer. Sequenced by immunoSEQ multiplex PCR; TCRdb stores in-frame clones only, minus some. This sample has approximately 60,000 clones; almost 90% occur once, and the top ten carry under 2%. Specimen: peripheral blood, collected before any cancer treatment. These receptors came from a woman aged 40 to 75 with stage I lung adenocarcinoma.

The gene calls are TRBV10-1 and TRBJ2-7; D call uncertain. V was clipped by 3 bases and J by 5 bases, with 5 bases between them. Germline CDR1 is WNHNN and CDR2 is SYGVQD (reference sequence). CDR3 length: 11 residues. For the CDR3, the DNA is TGCGCCAGCAGTGACGCCCACGAGCAGTACTTC. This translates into CASSDAHEQYF.

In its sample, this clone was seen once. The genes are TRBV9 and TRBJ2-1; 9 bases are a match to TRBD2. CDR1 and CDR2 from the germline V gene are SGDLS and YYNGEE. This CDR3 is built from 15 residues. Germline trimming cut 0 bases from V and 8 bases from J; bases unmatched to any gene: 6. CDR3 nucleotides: TGTGCCAGCAGCGTAGTGTTAGCGGGAGTGGATGAGCAGTTCTTC. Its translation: CASSVVLAGVDEQFF.

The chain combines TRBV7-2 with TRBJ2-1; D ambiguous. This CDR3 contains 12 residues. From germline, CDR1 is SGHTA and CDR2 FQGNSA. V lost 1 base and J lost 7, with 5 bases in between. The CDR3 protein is CASSLVRNEQFF. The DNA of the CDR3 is TGTGCCAGCAGCTTAGTGAGGAATGAGCAGTTCTTC. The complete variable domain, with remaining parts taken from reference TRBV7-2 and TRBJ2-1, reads GAGVSQSPSNKVTEKGKDVELRCDPISGHTALYWYRQSLGQGLEFLIYFQGNSAPDKSGLPSDRFSAERTGGSVSTLTIQRTQQEDSAVYLCASSLVRNEQFFGPGTRLTVL.

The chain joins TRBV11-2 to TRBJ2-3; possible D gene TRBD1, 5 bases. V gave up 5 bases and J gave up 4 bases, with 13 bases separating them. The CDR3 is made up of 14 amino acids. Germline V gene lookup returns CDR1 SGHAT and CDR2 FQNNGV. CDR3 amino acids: CASSTGAVPDTQYF. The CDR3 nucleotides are TGTGCCAGCAGCACAGGAGCCGTCCCAGATACGCAGTATTTT.

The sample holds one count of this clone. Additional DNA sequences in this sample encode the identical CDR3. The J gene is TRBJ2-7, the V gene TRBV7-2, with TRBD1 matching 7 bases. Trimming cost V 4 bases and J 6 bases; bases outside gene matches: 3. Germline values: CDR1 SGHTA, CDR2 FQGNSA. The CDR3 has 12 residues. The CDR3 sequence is CASSSPGGEQYF. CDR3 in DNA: TGTGCCAGCAGCTCCCCAGGGGGCGAGCAGTACTTC.

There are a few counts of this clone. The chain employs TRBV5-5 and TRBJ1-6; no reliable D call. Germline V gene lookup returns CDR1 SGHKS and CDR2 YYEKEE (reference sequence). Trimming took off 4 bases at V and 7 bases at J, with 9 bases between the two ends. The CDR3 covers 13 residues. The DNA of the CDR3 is TGTGCCAGCAGCCGGGAACCCAATTCACCCCTCCACTTT. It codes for CASSREPNSPLHF.

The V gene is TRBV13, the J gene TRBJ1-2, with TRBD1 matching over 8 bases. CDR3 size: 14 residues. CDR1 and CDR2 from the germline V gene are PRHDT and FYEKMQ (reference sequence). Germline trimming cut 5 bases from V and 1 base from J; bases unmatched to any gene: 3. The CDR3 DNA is TGTGCCAGCAGCGACAGGGGATATAACTATGGCTACACCTTC. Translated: CASSDRGYNYGYTF.

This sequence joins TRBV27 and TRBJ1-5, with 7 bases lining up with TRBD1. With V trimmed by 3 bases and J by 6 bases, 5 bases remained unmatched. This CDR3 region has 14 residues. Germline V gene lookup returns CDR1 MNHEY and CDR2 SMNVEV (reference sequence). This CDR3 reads CASSLTGQGQPQHF. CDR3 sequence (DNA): TGTGCCAGCAGTTTGACAGGGCAAGGTCAGCCCCAGCATTTT.

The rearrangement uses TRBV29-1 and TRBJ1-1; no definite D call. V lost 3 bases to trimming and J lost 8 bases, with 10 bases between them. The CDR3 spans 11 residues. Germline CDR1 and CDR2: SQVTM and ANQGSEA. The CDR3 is CSVELAREAFF. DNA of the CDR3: TGCAGCGTTGAGCTCGCCAGGGAAGCTTTCTTT.

CDR3 residues: CASSLRTESSYNSPLHF. The CDR3 DNA reads TGTGCCAGCAGCTTAAGGACAGAGAGCTCCTATAATTCACCCCTCCACTTT. The genes are TRBV7-2 and TRBJ1-6, with D possibly being TRBD1 (6 bases). The germline V and J ends were trimmed by 2 bases and 0 bases, with 11 bases remaining between them. The germline CDR1 and CDR2 sequences are SGHTA and FQGNSA. The CDR3 extends over 17 amino acids.

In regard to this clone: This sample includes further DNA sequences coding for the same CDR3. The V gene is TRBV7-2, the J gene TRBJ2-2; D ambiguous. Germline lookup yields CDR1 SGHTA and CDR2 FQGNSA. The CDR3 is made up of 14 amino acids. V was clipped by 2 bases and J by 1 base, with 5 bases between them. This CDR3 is CASSLSGNTGELFF. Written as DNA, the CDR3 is TGTGCCAGCAGCTTATCCGGGAACACCGGGGAGCTGTTTTTT.

The CDR3 region is CASNRDSTYEQYF. As DNA, the CDR3 is TGCGCCAGCAATCGGGACAGCACCTACGAGCAGTACTTC. The rearrangement joins TRBV5-1 to TRBJ2-7, with TRBD1 matching 7 bases. This CDR3 is 13 amino acids long. V shed 6 bases and J 2 bases; nucleotides not matched to a gene: 5. Germline CDR1 and CDR2: SGHRS and YFSETQ. Supplemented by reference TRBV5-1 and TRBJ2-7, the full variable domain reads KAGVTQTPRYLIKTRGQQVTLSCSPISGHRSVSWYQQTPGQGLQFLFEYFSETQRNKGNFPGRFSGRQFSNSRSEMNVSTLELGDSALYLCASNRDSTYEQYFGPGTRLTVT.

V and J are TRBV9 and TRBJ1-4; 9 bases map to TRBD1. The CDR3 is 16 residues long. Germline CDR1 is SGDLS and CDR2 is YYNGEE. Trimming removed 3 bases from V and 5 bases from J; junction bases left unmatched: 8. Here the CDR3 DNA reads TGTGCCAGCAGCGCCCTACCGGGACAGGGAAATGAAAAACTGTTTTTT. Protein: CASSALPGQGNEKLFF.

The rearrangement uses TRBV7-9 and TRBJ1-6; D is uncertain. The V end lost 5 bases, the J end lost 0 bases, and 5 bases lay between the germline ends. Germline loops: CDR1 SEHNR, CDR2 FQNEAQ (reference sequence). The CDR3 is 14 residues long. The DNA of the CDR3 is TGTGCCAGCAGCCCGAGCTCCTATAATTCACCCCTCCACTTT. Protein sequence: CASSPSSYNSPLHF. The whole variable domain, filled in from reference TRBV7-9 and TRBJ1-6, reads DTGVSQNPRHKITKRGQNVTFRCDPISEHNRLYWYRQTLGQGPEFLTYFQNEAQLEKSRLLSDRFSAERPKGSFSTLEIQRTEQGDSAMYLCASSPSSYNSPLHFGNGTRLTVT.

The CDR3 region has the DNA TGTGCCAGCAGCTCGGAGTACCGTAGCAATCAGCCCCAGCATTTT. This gives the protein CASSSEYRSNQPQHF. The chain is built from TRBV4-2 and TRBJ1-5, with unresolved D. Germline values: CDR1 LGHNA, CDR2 YNFKEQ. CDR3 length equals 15 residues. V was trimmed by 5 bases and J by 0 bases, leaving 11 bases between them.

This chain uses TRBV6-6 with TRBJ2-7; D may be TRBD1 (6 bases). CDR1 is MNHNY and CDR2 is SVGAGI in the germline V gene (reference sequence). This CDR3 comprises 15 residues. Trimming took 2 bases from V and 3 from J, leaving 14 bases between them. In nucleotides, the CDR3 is TGTGCCAGCAGTTACATGGTTGGCAGGGGCTACGAGCAGTACTTC. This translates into CASSYMVGRGYEQYF.

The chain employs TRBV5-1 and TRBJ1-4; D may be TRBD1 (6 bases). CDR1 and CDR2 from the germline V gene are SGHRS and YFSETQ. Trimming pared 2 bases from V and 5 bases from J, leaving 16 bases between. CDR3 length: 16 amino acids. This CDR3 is CASSLSGTLGNEKLFF. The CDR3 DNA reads TGCGCCAGCAGCTTATCCGGGACACTTGGGAATGAAAAACTGTTTTTT.

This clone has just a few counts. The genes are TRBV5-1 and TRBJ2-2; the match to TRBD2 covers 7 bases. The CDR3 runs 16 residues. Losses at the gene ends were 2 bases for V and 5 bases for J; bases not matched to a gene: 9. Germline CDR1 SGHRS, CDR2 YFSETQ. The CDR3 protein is CASSLSGTMGTGELFF. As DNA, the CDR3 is TGCGCCAGCAGCTTATCTGGGACTATGGGGACCGGGGAGCTGTTTTTT.

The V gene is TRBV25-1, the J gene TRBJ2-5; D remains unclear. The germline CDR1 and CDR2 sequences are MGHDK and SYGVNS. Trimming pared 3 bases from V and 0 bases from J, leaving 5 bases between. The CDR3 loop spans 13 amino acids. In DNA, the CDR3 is TGTGCCAGCAGTGACGGGTACCAAGAGACCCAGTACTTC. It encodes CASSDGYQETQYF.

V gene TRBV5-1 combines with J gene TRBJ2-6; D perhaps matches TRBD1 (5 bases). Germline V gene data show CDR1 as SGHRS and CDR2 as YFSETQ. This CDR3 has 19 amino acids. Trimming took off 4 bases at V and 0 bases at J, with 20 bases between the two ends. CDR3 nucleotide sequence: TGCGCCAGCAGCATCCGACAGCAAGACTCCAGCTCTGGGGCCAACGTCCTGACTTTC. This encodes CASSIRQQDSSSGANVLTF.

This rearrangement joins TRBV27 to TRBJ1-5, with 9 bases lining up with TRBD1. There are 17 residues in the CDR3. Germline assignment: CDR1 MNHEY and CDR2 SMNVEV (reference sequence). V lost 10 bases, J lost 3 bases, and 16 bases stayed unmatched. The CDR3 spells CANTPHIGTGYNQPQHF. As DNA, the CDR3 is TGTGCCAACACCCCTCACATAGGGACAGGGTACAATCAGCCCCAGCATTTT.

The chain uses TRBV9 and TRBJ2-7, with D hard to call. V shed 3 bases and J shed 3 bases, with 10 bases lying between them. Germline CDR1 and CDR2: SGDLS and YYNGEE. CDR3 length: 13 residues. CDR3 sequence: CASSGTSLYEQYF. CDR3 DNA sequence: TGTGCCAGCAGCGGGACGTCCCTCTACGAGCAGTACTTC.

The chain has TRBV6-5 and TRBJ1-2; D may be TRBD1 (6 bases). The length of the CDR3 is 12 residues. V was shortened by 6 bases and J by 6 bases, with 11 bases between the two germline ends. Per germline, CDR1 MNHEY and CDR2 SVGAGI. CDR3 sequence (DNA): TGTGCCAGCAGGGCGGCAGGGGATGGCTACACCTTC. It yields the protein CASRAAGDGYTF.